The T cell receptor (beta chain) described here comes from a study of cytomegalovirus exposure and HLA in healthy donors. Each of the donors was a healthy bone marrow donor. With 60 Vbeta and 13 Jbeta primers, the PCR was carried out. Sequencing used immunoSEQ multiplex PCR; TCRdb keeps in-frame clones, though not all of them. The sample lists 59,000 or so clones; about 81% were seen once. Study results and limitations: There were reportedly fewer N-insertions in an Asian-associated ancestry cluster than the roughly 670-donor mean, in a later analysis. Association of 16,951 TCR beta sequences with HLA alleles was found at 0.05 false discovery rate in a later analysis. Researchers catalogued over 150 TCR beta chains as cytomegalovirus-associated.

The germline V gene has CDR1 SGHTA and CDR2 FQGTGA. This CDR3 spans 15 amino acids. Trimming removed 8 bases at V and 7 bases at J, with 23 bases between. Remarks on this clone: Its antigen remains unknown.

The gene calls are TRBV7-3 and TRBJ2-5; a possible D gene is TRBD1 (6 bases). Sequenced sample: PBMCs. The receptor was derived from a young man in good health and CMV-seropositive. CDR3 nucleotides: TGTGCCAGCGGAAATTCGACAGGTCCTTTTGGGACCCAGTACTTC. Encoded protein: CASGNSTGPFGTQYF.